Listed here are 17 T cell receptor beta chains from one sample, sequenced in a study of T cells in women clearing cervical HPV infection. TCRdb's table, derived via immunoSEQ multiplex PCR, lists solely in-frame clones and lacks some. The sample has around 48,000 clones; the top ten hold roughly 1.5%. The specimen sequenced was blood buffy coat. The source is a woman between 18 and 70 years old with a cervical HPV16 infection that either progressed to CIN3+ or cleared (not recorded which).

To note about this clone: The read falls 3 residues short of the CDR3 end, and the missing part is taken from the germline J gene. V and J are TRBV28 and TRBJ2-3; perhaps TRBD2 as D (7 bases). The germline V gene has CDR1 MDHEN and CDR2 SYDVKM. CDR3 size: 15 residues. V was clipped by 3 bases and J by 5 bases, with 15 bases between them. The CDR3 protein is CASSLWGGLGDTQYF. The CDR3 bases that were read are TGTGCCAGCAGTTTGTGGGGGGGGCTTGGAGATACG.

With respect to this clone: Read coverage stops 3 residues before the CDR3 terminus; the germline J gene supplies the remainder. This chain joins TRBV4-2 and TRBJ1-5; D is uncertain. The CDR3 is made up of 13 amino acids. The germline gives CDR1 LGHNA, CDR2 YNFKEQ. Trimming left V 1 base short and J 6 bases short, with 7 bases between. The part of the CDR3 DNA that was read is TGTGCCAGCAGCCAAGCGCGGGGTCAGCCC. Protein: CASSQARGQP. The whole CDR3 sequence reads CASSQARGQPQHF.

In regard to this clone: The CDR3 extends 3 residues past the end of the read, so its final part is completed from the germline J gene. This chain links TRBV18 with TRBJ2-7; tentatively, D is TRBD1 (6 bases). Germline CDR1 reads KGHSH; CDR2 reads LQKENI. Trimming took 3 bases from V and 5 from J, leaving 26 bases between them. The CDR3 runs 18 residues. The part of the CDR3 DNA that was read is TGTGCCAGCTCACCTTATCCTTTGGTGGGGGCGAAAGCTCACGAG. It is translated as CASSPYPLVGAKAHE. The full CDR3 protein reads CASSPYPLVGAKAHEQYF.

About this clone: The read finishes 3 residues shy of the CDR3 end, and the germline J gene is used to complete it. V usage is TRBV10-3 and J usage is TRBJ1-3, with TRBD1 as a possible D gene (6 bases). Germline CDR1 and CDR2: ENHRY and SYGVKD. Trimming removed 6 bases from V and 1 base from J, with 10 bases in between. The CDR3 has 14 amino acids. The CDR3 is CAIRETGSGNTIYF. The CDR3 DNA, read in part, is TGTGCCATCAGGGAAACAGGGTCTGGAAACACC.

Note on this clone: The DNA ends 3 residues before the CDR3 does, and the rest of the CDR3 is filled in from the germline J gene. The gene calls are TRBV7-2 and TRBJ2-1, with D perhaps matching TRBD2 (6 bases). CDR3 length: 15 amino acids. Germline-derived CDR1 and CDR2 are SGHTA and FQGNSA. V was trimmed by 3 bases and J by 8 bases, leaving 17 bases between them. Partial CDR3 DNA: TGTGCCAGCAGCTTGGGGGGACTGCGGGTAGATGAG. Translation: CASSLGGLRVDE. In full, the CDR3 is CASSLGGLRVDEQFF.

Regarding this clone: The read terminates 3 residues before the CDR3 end, so the remaining end is supplied by the germline J gene. The chain joins TRBV5-1 to TRBJ2-7; D gene unclear. This CDR3 region has 13 residues. The V gene lost 0 bases and the J gene lost 2 bases, with 6 bases spanning the gap. Germline assignment: CDR1 SGHRS and CDR2 YFSETQ. The CDR3: CASSLDTTYEQYF. CDR3 DNA (partial): TGCGCCAGCAGCTTGGACACCACCTACGAG.

Remarks on this clone: From the germline J gene comes the end of the CDR3, since the read stops 3 residues before it. V is TRBV28 and J is TRBJ2-1; possible D gene TRBD1, 7 bases. Germline V gene lookup returns CDR1 MDHEN and CDR2 SYDVKM. Trimming cost V 4 bases and J 4 bases, with 17 bases left between them. The CDR3 sequence is 16 residues long. The part of the CDR3 DNA that was read is TGTGCCAGCAGTTCCCGTAGCAGGGGGAGGTACAATGAG. Encoded protein: CASSSRSRGRYNE. The complete CDR3 sequence is CASSSRSRGRYNEQFF.

In regard to this clone: The CDR3 is cut off 3 residues early in the read; its end comes from the germline J gene. The V gene is TRBV12-3 or TRBV12-4, the J gene TRBJ2-7; D gene ambiguous. The CDR3 spans 14 residues. The V end lost 4 bases, the J end lost 3 bases, and 13 bases lay between the germline ends. The CDR3 loop reads CASSYSDLLYEQYF. The CDR3 DNA, read in part, is TGTGCCAGCAGTTATTCCGATCTACTCTACGAG.

Turning to this clone: From the germline J gene comes the end of the CDR3, since the read stops 3 residues before it. The chain carries TRBV2 and TRBJ2-1; D perhaps matches TRBD2 (6 bases). Germline V gene data show CDR1 as SNHLY and CDR2 as FYNNEI. Trimming took 5 bases from V and 6 from J, leaving 11 bases between them. The CDR3 runs 13 residues. CDR3 bases read: TGTGCCAGCAGTTCGGACTACCGCAATGAG. It yields the protein CASSSDYRNE. In full, the CDR3 reads CASSSDYRNEQFF. The complete variable domain, with remaining parts taken from reference TRBV2 and TRBJ2-1, reads EPEVTQTPSHQVTQMGQEVILRCVPISNHLYFYWYRQILGQKVEFLVSFYNNEISEKSEIFDDQFSVERPDGSNFTLKIRSTKLEDSAMYFCASSSDYRNEQFFGPGTRLTVL.

Notes on this clone: The observed sequence ends 3 residues before the CDR3 terminus, with the missing tail filled in from the germline J gene. The rearrangement joins TRBV2 to TRBJ2-2, with 12 bases matching TRBD2. The CDR3 loop spans 16 amino acids. The germline CDR1 and CDR2 sequences are SNHLY and FYNNEI. V dropped 8 bases and J dropped 1; count of bases not matched to a gene: 5. Partial CDR3 DNA: TGTGCCAGCTGTGGACTAGCGGGAATGAACACCGGGGAG. It encodes CASCGLAGMNTGE. The CDR3 as a whole reads CASCGLAGMNTGELFF.

Turning to this clone: Read sequence stops 3 residues before the CDR3 end, and the germline J gene provides the missing end. V is TRBV20-1 and J is TRBJ2-3; 13 nucleotides agree with TRBD2. The CDR3 extends over 15 amino acids. V was pared by 3 bases and J by 4 bases, with 4 bases of the junction left unmatched. The V gene's germline CDR1 is DFQATT and CDR2 SNEGSKA (reference sequence). The sequenced CDR3 bases are TGCAGTGCTAGGGTACTAGCGGGAGGGCCAGATACG. It encodes CSARVLAGGPDT. The whole CDR3 region reads CSARVLAGGPDTQYF.

On this clone: The sequence runs out 3 residues before the end of the CDR3; the remainder is reconstructed from the germline J gene. The genes are TRBV7-8 and TRBJ1-1, with TRBD1 identical over 8 bases. In germline, CDR1 is SGHVS, CDR2 FQNEAQ. This CDR3 is built from 13 residues. The J segment lost 7 bases and the V segment lost 5 bases, leaving 6 bases of the junction unmatched. The CDR3 region is CASSQDRVGEAFF. CDR3 DNA, as far as it was read: TGTGCCAGCAGCCAGGACAGGGTCGGTGAA.

On this clone itself: The read ends 3 residues shy of where the CDR3 ends; the end is completed using the germline J gene. The rearrangement uses TRBV20-1 and TRBJ1-3, with D unresolved. This CDR3 comprises 15 residues. The V gene lost 4 bases and the J gene lost 4 bases, with 17 bases spanning the gap. The germline gives CDR1 DFQATT, CDR2 SNEGSKA (reference sequence). The CDR3 sequence is CSAIVGFGLGNTIYF. The sequenced part of the CDR3 DNA is TGCAGTGCTATCGTAGGGTTTGGCCTGGGAAACACC.

For this clone: Coverage ceases 3 residues before the CDR3 finishes, and the germline J gene fills in the end. The V gene is TRBV6-2 or TRBV6-3, the J gene TRBJ2-2; perhaps TRBD1 as D (6 bases). CDR1 is MNHEY, CDR2 SVGEGT, per germline. This CDR3 region has 14 residues. Trimming shortened V by 6 bases and J by 4 bases, and 12 bases separated the two germline ends. CDR3 region: CASRATGGTGELFF. The covered CDR3 bases are TGTGCCAGCAGGGCGACAGGCGGCACCGGGGAG.

On this clone itself: The read falls 3 residues short of the CDR3 end, and the missing part is taken from the germline J gene. The V gene is TRBV20-1, the J gene TRBJ1-1; D not certain. The V gene lost 2 bases and the J gene lost 5 bases, with 6 bases spanning the gap. The germline V gene encodes CDR1 DFQATT and CDR2 SNEGSKA (reference sequence). The CDR3 spans 11 residues. CDR3 amino acids: CSARRVTEAFF. The DNA read from the CDR3 is TGCAGTGCTAGACGGGTAACTGAA.

Note on this clone: Read sequence stops 3 residues before the CDR3 end, and the germline J gene provides the missing end. The chain couples TRBV5-4 to TRBJ2-1; 12 nucleotides agree with TRBD2. The V segment lost 0 bases and the J segment 8 bases; nucleotides outside the gene matches: 0. The CDR3 has 14 residues. Germline V gene data show CDR1 as SGHNT and CDR2 as YYREEE (reference sequence). CDR3 protein: CASSLGLAGDEQFF. The DNA read from the CDR3 is TGTGCCAGCAGCTTGGGACTAGCGGGAGATGAG.

On this clone: The DNA ends 3 residues before the CDR3 does, and the rest of the CDR3 is filled in from the germline J gene. The chain is built from TRBV6-1 and TRBJ2-7, with D possibly being TRBD1 (6 bases). CDR3 size: 14 residues. V was clipped by 4 bases and J by 0 bases, with 10 bases between them. Germline V gene lookup returns CDR1 MNHNS and CDR2 SASEGT. The sequenced part of the CDR3 DNA is TGTGCCAGCAGTGCTCAGGGGAGCTCCTACGAG. It codes for CASSAQGSSYE. The full CDR3 is CASSAQGSSYEQYF.